A single sample gave rise to the 2 T cell receptor beta chains below, sequenced in a study of T cell responses to AZD1222 COVID-19 vaccine. Profiling relied on immunoSEQ multiplex PCR, and the TCRdb table lists in-frame clones only, not all of them. This table holds 130,000 or so clones, 86% found once. The source was peripheral blood, collected on day 0 of AZD1222 vaccination. These receptors all come from an adult in good health.

V gene TRBV9 combines with J gene TRBJ2-7; 14 positions match TRBD2. Per the germline V gene, CDR1 is SGDLS and CDR2 is YYNGEE. This CDR3 spans 18 amino acids. With V trimmed by 3 bases and J by 0 bases, 8 bases remained unmatched. Here the CDR3 reads CASSAGTSGGLSSYEQYF. DNA of the CDR3: TGTGCCAGCAGCGCCGGGACTAGCGGGGGATTGAGCTCCTACGAGCAGTACTTC.

The genes are TRBV14 and TRBJ2-7; unclear D gene. V lost 3 bases and J lost 1, with 10 bases in between. There are 14 residues in the CDR3. The germline CDR1 and CDR2 sequences are SGHDN and FVKESK. The CDR3 DNA follows: TGTGCCAGCAGCCAGGTCGCAGGATCCTACGAGCAGTACTTC. The encoded protein is CASSQVAGSYEQYF.